The clone carrying this T cell receptor (beta chain) was found a few times. Its antigen is unidentified. This sample stems from a study of T cells in Graves' hyperthyroidism and ophthalmopathy. Amplification of TCR beta CDR3 regions was performed using RNA transcripts as template. First-round RT-PCR targeting the TCR CDR3 was performed with the HTBI primer set. TCRdb redid the calling of the multiplex PCR reads with MiXCR, one entry per CDR3 protein. The sample carries roughly 400,000 distinct CDR3 sequences, about 14% recorded once. Whole-study results and caveats: Researchers found most expanded thyroid clonotypes above 0.001 in blood as well.

Extraction of PBMCs used roughly 9.3 ml of fresh peripheral blood. The receptor comes from a man aged 45-65 years with Graves' ophthalmopathy. Sample: blood.

The CDR3, as DNA: TGTGCCAGCAGCTTAAGTGTGTTGGACGAGCAGTACTTC. Protein: CASSLSVLDEQYF. The V call is TRBV7-9, the J call TRBJ2-7; no reliable D call. V lost 2 bases, J lost 5 bases, and 10 bases lay in between. This CDR3 spans 13 amino acids. CDR1 SEHNR and CDR2 FQNEAQ come from the germline V gene (reference sequence).